This paragraph reports one T cell receptor beta chain. Antigen specificity is unknown. The CDR3 length is 15 residues. V trimming: 6 bases; J trimming: 7 bases; junction bases outside the gene matches: 10. The germline CDR1 and CDR2 sequences are LNHDA and SQIVND (reference sequence). This entry belongs to a study of T cell responses to AZD1222 COVID-19 vaccine. Notes on the study in general: Two AZD1222 doses significantly raised spike-specific TCR breadth and depth over controls. At baseline, seropositivity was found in only six or seven AZD1222 recipients. Donor demographics were predominantly white British with a female majority; clonal diversity may be underestimated.

TCRdb's table, derived via immunoSEQ multiplex PCR, lists solely in-frame clones and lacks some. This table holds about 160,000 clones, 94% found once. V gene TRBV19 combines with J gene TRBJ2-1; 9 positions agree with TRBD1. This sequence was found in an adult who received the AZD1222 COVID-19 vaccine. The sequences come from peripheral blood, collected 28 days after the second AZD1222 dose. CDR3 DNA sequence: TGTGCCAGTAGGAGCGGGACAGGGTTGAGGAATGAGCAGTTCTTC. This encodes CASRSGTGLRNEQFF.